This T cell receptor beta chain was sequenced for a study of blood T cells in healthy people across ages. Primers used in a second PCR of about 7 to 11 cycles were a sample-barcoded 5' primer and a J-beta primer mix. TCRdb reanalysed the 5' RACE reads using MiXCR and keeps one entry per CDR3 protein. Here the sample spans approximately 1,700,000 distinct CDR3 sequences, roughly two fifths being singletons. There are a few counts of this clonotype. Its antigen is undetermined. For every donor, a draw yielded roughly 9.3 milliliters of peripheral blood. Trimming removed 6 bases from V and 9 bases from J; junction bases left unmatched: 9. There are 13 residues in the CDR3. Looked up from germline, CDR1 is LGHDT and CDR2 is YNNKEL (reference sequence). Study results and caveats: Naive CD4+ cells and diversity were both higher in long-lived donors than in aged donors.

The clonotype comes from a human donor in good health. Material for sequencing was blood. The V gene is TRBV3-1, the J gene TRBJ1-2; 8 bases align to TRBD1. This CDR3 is CASRLSQGASYTF. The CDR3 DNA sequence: TGTGCCAGCAGGCTGTCTCAGGGGGCGAGCTACACCTTC.